Listed here are 30 T cell receptor beta chains from one sample, sequenced in a study of T cell repertoires in cytomegalovirus infection. TCRdb re-called the reads with MiXCR, one entry per CDR3 protein. The sample contains under 300,000 distinct CDR3 sequences, 9% to 15% of which appear only once. The sample taken for sequencing was PBMCs. The receptors originated from a human donor in good health (CMV status not recorded). Some clones in this sample may be carry-over from other donors' samples.

This clonotype was seen repeatedly, ten times or more. The genes are TRBV7-6 and TRBJ2-2, with TRBD2 matching over 13 bases. The CDR3 has 19 residues. Trimming cost V 5 bases and J 0 bases; bases outside gene matches: 9. Per the germline V gene, CDR1 is SGHVS and CDR2 is FNYEAQ. The CDR3 region has the DNA TGTGCCAGCAGCGCCCGACTAGCGGGGGGCCTCGCGAACACCGGGGAGCTGTTTTTT. It specifies CASSARLAGGLANTGELFF.

This clonotype was counted many times. CDR3 residues: CASSAPGLWAFF. The CDR3 coding sequence is TGTGCCAGCAGCGCACCGGGACTCTGGGCTTTCTTT. The J gene is TRBJ1-1, the V gene TRBV28; D may be TRBD1 (5 bases). The CDR3 covers 12 residues. V lost 6 bases, J lost 11 bases, and 16 bases lay in between. From germline, CDR1 is MDHEN and CDR2 SYDVKM.

The CDR3 DNA reads as TGTGCCAGCAGTGTGGGGAAGAACACTGAAGCTTTCTTT. This translates into CASSVGKNTEAFF. The rearrangement links TRBV25-1 to TRBJ1-1; unclear D gene. The CDR3 extends over 13 amino acids. CDR1 is MGHDK and CDR2 is SYGVNS in the germline V gene. The germline V and J ends were trimmed by 4 bases and 1 base, with 7 bases remaining between them.

This clonotype occurred a few times. CDR3: CASSQSRTGNYEQYF. DNA of the CDR3: TGCGCCAGCAGTCAATCGAGGACAGGGAACTACGAGCAGTACTTC. The chain recombines TRBV23-1 with TRBJ2-7; TRBD1 matches 8 bases. TRBV23-1 is known as an ORF, though its function is uncertain. With V trimmed by 0 bases and J by 3 bases, 4 bases remained unmatched. The CDR3 sequence is 15 residues long.

In its sample, this clonotype was seen a few times. This chain links TRBV19 with TRBJ2-1, with TRBD2 matching 10 bases. CDR3 size: 16 residues. From germline, CDR1 is LNHDA and CDR2 SQIVND (reference sequence). V was pared by 5 bases and J by 2 bases, with 6 bases of the junction left unmatched. CDR3 nucleotides: TGTGCCAGTAGTCATTCCGGGACTAGCGCCTACAATGAGCAGTTCTTC. This gives the protein CASSHSGTSAYNEQFF.

This clonotype was seen more than once but under ten times. The rearrangement uses TRBV19 and TRBJ1-5; perhaps TRBD1 as D (5 bases). This CDR3 has 14 amino acids. In germline, CDR1 is LNHDA, CDR2 SQIVND (reference sequence). Trimming removed 1 base at V and 4 bases at J, with 8 bases between. CDR3 DNA: TGTGCCAGTAGTATAGGAGCAGGGAATCAGCCCCAGCATTTT. It is translated as CASSIGAGNQPQHF.

This clonotype was detected ten times or more. The chain is built from TRBV7-9 and TRBJ2-5; 12 positions agree with TRBD2. The J segment lost 2 bases and the V segment lost 10 bases, leaving 11 bases of the junction unmatched. Germline V gene data show CDR1 as SEHNR and CDR2 as FQNEAQ (reference sequence). CDR3 length equals 16 residues. CDR3 DNA sequence: TGTGCCACCGAACCCGCTAGCGGGAGGGCTCAAGAGACCCAGTACTTC. Protein sequence: CATEPASGRAQETQYF.

This chain connects TRBV19 to TRBJ2-7; D not certain. In germline, CDR1 is LNHDA, CDR2 SQIVND (reference sequence). V was pared by 1 base and J by 3 bases, with 10 bases between. CDR3 length: 14 amino acids. This chain's CDR3 is CASSIGGSHYEQYF. CDR3 bases: TGTGCCAGTAGTATAGGCGGAAGCCACTACGAGCAGTACTTC.

This clonotype occurred a few times. V gene TRBV18 combines with J gene TRBJ2-2, with 10 bases aligning to TRBD2. The CDR3 has 16 residues. From germline, CDR1 is KGHSH and CDR2 LQKENI. Trimming cost V 3 bases and J 7 bases; bases outside gene matches: 8. The CDR3 loop is CASSPASGRAVGELFF. In DNA form, the CDR3 reads TGTGCCAGCTCACCCGCCAGCGGGAGGGCCGTCGGGGAGCTGTTTTTT.

This clonotype was detected ten times or more. J is TRBJ2-3 and V is TRBV6-6; TRBD1 is a possible D gene (6 bases). Germline V lookup: CDR1 MNHNY, CDR2 SVGAGI (reference sequence). The ends were cut back, 0 bases at V and 6 bases at J, with 7 bases in the middle. The CDR3 spans 13 residues. CDR3 DNA: TGTGCCAGCAGTTACTCTCAGGGGGATACGCAGTATTTT. The encoded protein is CASSYSQGDTQYF.

In this sample, this clonotype turned up a few times. The CDR3 loop reads CSGTGGADTEAFF. Here the CDR3 DNA reads TGCAGCGGGACGGGGGGCGCGGACACTGAAGCTTTCTTT. This chain joins TRBV29-1 and TRBJ1-1; tentatively, D is TRBD1 (6 bases). This CDR3 is 13 amino acids long. The V gene's germline CDR1 is SQVTM and CDR2 ANQGSEA. V lost 7 bases and J lost 3, with 15 bases in between. Complete variable domain (other parts from reference TRBV29-1 and TRBJ1-1): SAVISQKPSRDICQRGTSLTIQCQVDSQVTMMFWYRQQPGQSLTLIATANQGSEATYESGFVIDKFPISRPNLTFSTLTVSNMSPEDSSIYLCSGTGGADTEAFFGQGTRLTVV.

This clonotype was found many times. This sequence joins TRBV7-2 and TRBJ1-1; D is undetermined. V lost 3 bases, J lost 1 base, and 6 bases lay in between. The germline V gene encodes CDR1 SGHTA and CDR2 FQGNSA. The CDR3 is 13 amino acids. The CDR3 is CASSLGKNTEAFF. In DNA form, the CDR3 reads TGTGCCAGCAGCTTGGGGAAGAACACTGAAGCTTTCTTT.

This clonotype was seen only once. The rearrangement joins TRBV20-1 to TRBJ2-3, with TRBD2 as a possible D gene (6 bases). Germline V gene lookup returns CDR1 DFQATT and CDR2 SNEGSKA (reference sequence). CDR3 length: 13 residues. Deletions cut 5 bases from V and 5 bases from J, with 14 bases between. The CDR3 DNA reads as TGCAGTGCTCCTGAGCCGGGGGTAGATACGCAGTATTTT. It codes for CSAPEPGVDTQYF.

This clonotype occurred many times. The J gene is TRBJ2-3, the V gene TRBV7-8; D not certain. CDR3 size: 15 residues. CDR1 and CDR2 (germline): SGHVS, FQNEAQ. With 1 base removed from V and 0 bases from J, the gap between germline ends came to 8 bases. DNA of the CDR3: TGTGCCAGCAGCTTAGTAGGGCAAAGCACAGATACGCAGTATTTT. Encoded protein: CASSLVGQSTDTQYF.

This clonotype has a count of ten or more. The V call is TRBV2, the J call TRBJ2-3, with D maybe TRBD2 (5 bases). CDR1 and CDR2 from the germline V gene are SNHLY and FYNNEI. CDR3 length equals 14 residues. V lost 11 bases to trimming and J lost 5 bases, with 20 bases between them. CDR3 in DNA: TGTGCCGTCGCAGCGGCGAGTATAGGAGATACGCAGTATTTT. Amino acid sequence: CAVAAASIGDTQYF. Filled out from reference TRBV2 and TRBJ2-3, the complete variable domain reads EPEVTQTPSHQVTQMGQEVILRCVPISNHLYFYWYRQILGQKVEFLVSFYNNEISEKSEIFDDQFSVERPDGSNFTLKIRSTKLEDSAMYFCAVAAASIGDTQYFGPGTRLTVL.

This clonotype was recorded many times. The rearrangement links TRBV7-2 to TRBJ1-1, with no clear D. CDR3 length equals 12 residues. Germline CDR1 is SGHTA and CDR2 is FQGNSA. Trimming cost V 5 bases and J 4 bases, with 8 bases left between them. The CDR3 nucleotides read TGTGCCAGCAGCCACCGCTCCACTGAAGCTTTCTTT. It yields the protein CASSHRSTEAFF.

A few counts support this clonotype. V gene TRBV6-6 combines with J gene TRBJ2-7; 7 bases align to TRBD1. Per germline, CDR1 MNHNY and CDR2 SVGAGI (reference sequence). This CDR3 region has 15 residues. J lost 2 bases, V lost 2 bases, and 6 bases had no gene match. The CDR3 loop is CASSYAQGVTYEQYF. The CDR3 coding sequence is TGTGCCAGCAGTTACGCCCAGGGGGTTACCTACGAGCAGTACTTC.

This clonotype was picked up many times. This rearrangement joins TRBV2 to TRBJ2-4, with D perhaps being TRBD1 or TRBD2 (5 bases each). The V and J ends lost 11 bases and 2 bases respectively, with 13 bases between them. The CDR3 contains 13 residues. The germline V gene encodes CDR1 SNHLY and CDR2 FYNNEI. The CDR3: CAGGGGSKNIQYF. The DNA of the CDR3 is TGTGCCGGAGGTGGGGGATCCAAAAACATTCAGTACTTC.

This clonotype was seen ten or more times. The rearrangement uses TRBV7-2 and TRBJ2-3; a possible D gene is TRBD2 (5 bases). The V end was cut by 3 bases, the J end by 8 bases, with 12 bases between. The germline V gene encodes CDR1 SGHTA and CDR2 FQGNSA. The CDR3 spans 13 residues. The CDR3 DNA reads as TGTGCCAGCAGCTTCGCTCTTGAGGGTACGCAGTATTTT. Its translation: CASSFALEGTQYF.

This clonotype appeared many times. V is TRBV2 and J is TRBJ2-7; the D gene could be TRBD1 or TRBD2 (5 bases each). Trimming shortened V by 2 bases and J by 7 bases, and 12 bases separated the two germline ends. In germline, CDR1 is SNHLY, CDR2 FYNNEI. This CDR3 is built from 13 residues. The CDR3 DNA sequence: TGTGCCAGCAGTGAAAGGGGACCCCTGGAGCAGTACTTC. It yields the protein CASSERGPLEQYF.

This clonotype was recorded at least ten times. V is TRBV7-2 and J is TRBJ2-7; no firm D call. This CDR3 region has 11 residues. Germline values: CDR1 SGHTA, CDR2 FQGNSA. The V end lost 3 bases, the J end lost 6 bases, and 6 bases lay between the germline ends. The CDR3 loop is CASSLPGEQYF. The CDR3 DNA reads TGTGCCAGCAGCTTGCCAGGCGAGCAGTACTTC.

This clonotype was seen a handful of times. This rearrangement joins TRBV29-1 to TRBJ2-5, with D perhaps matching TRBD2 (6 bases). Germline loops: CDR1 SQVTM, CDR2 ANQGSEA. The CDR3 runs 15 residues. The V and J ends lost 1 base and 5 bases respectively, with 17 bases between them. In nucleotides, the CDR3 is TGCAGCGTTGAAGGGGCCGAGGGCGGGATGGAGACCCAGTACTTC. Protein sequence: CSVEGAEGGMETQYF.

There are many counts of this clonotype. The chain combines TRBV28 with TRBJ2-7; 9 nucleotides line up with TRBD1. Trimming cost V 7 bases and J 4 bases; bases outside gene matches: 11. From germline, CDR1 is MDHEN and CDR2 SYDVKM. The CDR3 runs 15 residues. The CDR3 DNA reads TGTGCCAGCACCCTGGGGGGGACAGGGAGGTACGAGCAGTACTTC. Its translation: CASTLGGTGRYEQYF.

This clonotype was detected many times. The chain has TRBV7-9 and TRBJ2-7; TRBD1 agrees at 8 bases. CDR3 size: 14 residues. V shed 6 bases, J shed 12 bases, and the junction held 16 bases outside the gene matches. Germline CDR1 and CDR2: SEHNR and FQNEAQ (reference sequence). CDR3: CASSRPGQESRLYF. As DNA, the CDR3 is TGTGCCAGCAGTCGTCCGGGACAGGAGTCGAGGTTGTACTTC.

Only a few counts were recorded for this clonotype. The chain links TRBV19 to TRBJ2-3; 10 bases map to TRBD1. Germline lookup yields CDR1 LNHDA and CDR2 SQIVND (reference sequence). The CDR3 is 16 amino acids. V trimming: 5 bases; J trimming: 4 bases; junction bases outside the gene matches: 9. CDR3 amino acids: CASSRQGASYPDTQYF. As DNA, the CDR3 is TGTGCCAGTAGTCGACAGGGGGCGAGTTACCCAGATACGCAGTATTTT.

This clonotype was counted at least ten times. The chain has TRBV7-2 and TRBJ1-4; D gene ambiguous. The CDR3 is 15 residues long. Deletions cut 4 bases from V and 7 bases from J, with 16 bases between. The V gene's germline CDR1 is SGHTA and CDR2 FQGNSA. As DNA, the CDR3 is TGTGCCAGCAGCTCGCCCGGCGGACCCCGTGAAAAACTGTTTTTT. Its protein product is CASSSPGGPREKLFF.

In this sample, this clonotype turned up a few times. The CDR3 spells CASSLAGGPANEKLFF. The CDR3 region has the DNA TGTGCCAGCAGTTTGGCTGGGGGCCCGGCTAATGAAAAACTGTTTTTT. V usage is TRBV27 and J usage is TRBJ1-4, with D possibly being TRBD1 (6 bases). The CDR3 covers 16 residues. Germline-derived CDR1 and CDR2 are MNHEY and SMNVEV (reference sequence). The V end lost 3 bases, the J end lost 3 bases, and 14 bases lay between the germline ends.

In this sample, this clonotype turned up many times. The genes are TRBV5-5 and TRBJ2-5; D is ambiguous. CDR3 length equals 14 residues. CDR1 SGHKS and CDR2 YYEKEE come from the germline V gene (reference sequence). The V end was cut by 2 bases, the J end by 2 bases, with 10 bases between. The CDR3 protein is CASSFWTGQETQYF. CDR3 sequence (DNA): TGTGCCAGCAGCTTCTGGACCGGTCAAGAGACCCAGTACTTC.

This clonotype has at least ten counts. J is TRBJ1-1 and V is TRBV20-1, with D unresolved. This CDR3 comprises 14 residues. V gave up 1 base and J gave up 0 bases, with 9 bases separating them. In germline, CDR1 is DFQATT, CDR2 SNEGSKA (reference sequence). CDR3 residues: CSARVGDMNTEAFF. CDR3 nucleotides: TGCAGTGCTAGAGTAGGAGACATGAACACTGAAGCTTTCTTT.

The chain carries TRBV28 and TRBJ1-4; no definite D call. The germline gives CDR1 MDHEN, CDR2 SYDVKM. V shed 5 bases and J shed 6 bases, with 4 bases lying between them. CDR3 length: 11 amino acids. DNA for the CDR3: TGTGCCAGCAGTGCAGATGAAAAACTGTTTTTT. Its protein is CASSADEKLFF. The entire variable domain, with the rest obtained from reference TRBV28 and TRBJ1-4, is as follows: DVKVTQSSRYLVKRTGEKVFLECVQDMDHENMFWYRQDPGLGLRLIYFSYDVKMKEKGDIPEGYSVSREKKERFSLILESASTNQTSMYLCASSADEKLFFGSGTQLSVL.